The rows below give T cell receptor beta chains drawn from one sample of a study of CD8 T cells in ankylosing spondylitis. In TCRdb, the 5' RACE reads were re-called with MiXCR into one record per CDR3 protein. Of just under 550,000 distinct CDR3 sequences in the sample, about 12% are singletons; the top ten hold approximately 6.2%. Material for sequencing was blood, either unsorted or a sorted T cell fraction (not recorded which). The receptors stem from a male donor with ankylosing spondylitis. Each CDR3 is given with its conserved first and last residue. A D gene is named only where the DNA matches it firmly. Only part of the rows carry a size: once, few, many, or a class if the clone is expanded.

cdr3_length,d_call,j_call,v_call,clone_size,cdr3_nt,cdr3_aa
14,-,TRBJ2-3,TRBV10-3,many,TGTGCCATCAGTGTGGGGACTTCCCCAGATACGCAGTATTTT,CAISVGTSPDTQYF
13,-,TRBJ1-6,TRBV7-9,few,TGTGCCAGCAGTGGAATGGTCGTTTCACCCCTCCACTTT,CASSGMVVSPLHF
16,TRBD2,TRBJ2-3,TRBV7-6,many,TGTGCCAGCAGCTTGGGACTAGCGGGAGAGGCAGATACGCAGTATTTT,CASSLGLAGEADTQYF
14,TRBD2,TRBJ2-2,TRBV20-1,-,TGCAGTGCTAAAGCGGGAGCGTACACCGGGGAGCTGTTTTTT,CSAKAGAYTGELFF
11,-,TRBJ1-5,TRBV19,-,TGTGCCAGTAGTACGGGGGAGACCCAGCATTTT,CASSTGETQHF
15,-,TRBJ1-2,TRBV7-9,-,TGTGCCAGCAGCTTATTGGGATCAGACGGCTATGGCTACACCTTC,CASSLLGSDGYGYTF
14,-,TRBJ2-1,TRBV10-3,many,TGTGCCATCAGTGAGTTGAGACCCCCGAATGAGCAGTTCTTC,CAISELRPPNEQFF
15,-,TRBJ2-1,TRBV20-1,few,TGCAGTGCCATTGGTCGGTTGGCGGGAATCGATGAGCAGTTCTTC,CSAIGRLAGIDEQFF
12,-,TRBJ2-1,TRBV6-1,few,TGTGCCAGCAGCTCCGTGGGGGATGAGCAGTTCTTC,CASSSVGDEQFF
13,-,TRBJ1-1,TRBV20-1,-,TGCAGTGCTAGAGGTTGGGAGAACACTGAAGCTTTCTTT,CSARGWENTEAFF
13,-,TRBJ2-7,TRBV2,-,TGTGCCAGCAGACAGGGCCGTTCAAACGAGCAGTACTTC,CASRQGRSNEQYF
16,-,TRBJ2-7,TRBV6-2/TRBV6-3,few,TGTGCCAGCAGTTACCATTGGGACACCAACTCCTACGAGCAGTACTTC,CASSYHWDTNSYEQYF
16,TRBD2,TRBJ2-1,TRBV11-2,few,TGTGCCAGCAGCGTAGGGGGACTAGCGGTCTACAATGAGCAGTTCTTC,CASSVGGLAVYNEQFF
14,TRBD1,TRBJ2-1,TRBV10-3,-,TGTGCCATCAGTGAGGGACAGGGGGACGGGGAGCAGTTCTTC,CAISEGQGDGEQFF
15,-,TRBJ1-2,TRBV7-8,-,TGTGCCAGCAGCTTAAGCCCGGGGGGCGGCTATGGCTACACCTTC,CASSLSPGGGYGYTF
16,TRBD2,TRBJ2-3,TRBV27,few,TGTGCCAGCAGTCATCCGGGACTAGGGAGACCAGATACGCAGTATTTT,CASSHPGLGRPDTQYF
13,-,TRBJ1-2,TRBV5-1,many,TGCGCCAGCAGCTGGGGCCGGTCTTATGGCTACACCTTC,CASSWGRSYGYTF
16,-,TRBJ2-7,TRBV5-1,few,TGCGCCAGCAGCTTGTCATGGGATACCGGGGTCTACGAGCAGTACTTC,CASSLSWDTGVYEQYF
16,TRBD2,TRBJ2-7,TRBV6-1,few,TGTGCCAGCAGTACCCATGGGACTAGCGCACTTGGGGAGCAGTACTTC,CASSTHGTSALGEQYF
15,-,TRBJ2-1,TRBV12-3/TRBV12-4,-,TGTGCCAGCACCCAATCCCCTAGGGGCAGGTTGGAGCAGTTCTTC,CASTQSPRGRLEQFF
19,-,TRBJ2-1,TRBV5-4,-,TGTGCCAGCAGCTTGAGTGAAGCTGACCTTTTGAGCTCCTACAATGAGCAGTTCTTC,CASSLSEADLLSSYNEQFF
14,TRBD2,TRBJ2-5,TRBV20-1,few,TGCAGTGCTAGTACTAGCGGGGCCCAAGAGACCCAGTACTTC,CSASTSGAQETQYF
16,TRBD2,TRBJ2-1,TRBV10-3,many,TGTGCCATCAGTGAGCTAGCGGGAGGCACCTACAATGAGCAGTTCTTC,CAISELAGGTYNEQFF
14,TRBD1,TRBJ1-2,TRBV20-1,few,TGCAGTGCCCTTCGACAGGGGAATAACTATGGCTACACCTTC,CSALRQGNNYGYTF
12,-,TRBJ1-5,TRBV12-3/TRBV12-4,-,TGTGCCAGCAGTTACAGCCATCAGCCCCAGCATTTT,CASSYSHQPQHF
14,-,TRBJ1-2,TRBV6-1,few,TGTGCCAGCAGTGAAATCGACACCTTCTATGGCTACACCTTC,CASSEIDTFYGYTF
15,TRBD1,TRBJ2-3,TRBV5-1,many,TGCGCCAGCAGCCCCCTGGACAGGACGACAGATACGCAGTATTTT,CASSPLDRTTDTQYF
15,TRBD1,TRBJ1-6,TRBV9,-,TGTGCCAGCAAACAGGGGAGCTCCTATAATTCACCCCTCCACTTT,CASKQGSSYNSPLHF
16,TRBD2,TRBJ2-2,TRBV2,few,TGTGCCAGCAGTGCCCTAGCGGGAGAGAACACCGGGGAGCTGTTTTTT,CASSALAGENTGELFF
13,-,TRBJ1-1,TRBV7-8,-,TGTGCCAGCAGCCGCGAAAGGTCCACTGAAGCTTTCTTT,CASSRERSTEAFF
13,-,TRBJ1-1,TRBV29-1,-,TGCAGCGTTGAACAGGCCCGGAACACTGAAGCTTTCTTT,CSVEQARNTEAFF
15,-,TRBJ2-3,TRBV20-1,-,TGCAGTGCAAGAGATATCGTGGGAGCTTCAGATACGCAGTATTTT,CSARDIVGASDTQYF
16,-,TRBJ2-1,TRBV11-3,few,TGTGCCAGCAGCTTAGCCTTGGGGGATCTTTACAATGAGCAGTTCTTC,CASSLALGDLYNEQFF
19,TRBD2,TRBJ2-1,TRBV6-2/TRBV6-3,many,TGTGCCAGCAGTTACCCTGACTGGCGGGAGGTCAGCTCCTACAATGAGCAGTTCTTC,CASSYPDWREVSSYNEQFF
12,-,TRBJ2-5,TRBV24-1,many,TGTGCCACCAGTGATTTCGAAGAGACCCAGTACTTC,CATSDFEETQYF
15,TRBD2,TRBJ2-1,TRBV15,few,TGTGCCACCACCGAGACTAGCGGGAGTCGCAATGAGCAGTTCTTC,CATTETSGSRNEQFF
15,TRBD1,TRBJ2-2,TRBV20-1,few,TGCAGTGCTTCCCGGGACAGGGAGTTTGGCGGGGAGCTGTTTTTT,CSASRDREFGGELFF
15,TRBD2,TRBJ2-1,TRBV3-1,few,TGTGCCAGCAGCCCCCTCGGACTAGCGGCCAATGAGCAGTTCTTC,CASSPLGLAANEQFF
15,-,TRBJ1-1,TRBV5-1,many,TGCGCCAGCAGCCCGGTGGTTGGGGGGCGAGCTGAAGCTTTCTTT,CASSPVVGGRAEAFF
15,TRBD1,TRBJ2-2,TRBV6-1,few,TGTGCCAGCAGTGAGGGGTTCGGACAGGCCGGGGAGCTGTTTTTT,CASSEGFGQAGELFF
18,-,TRBJ1-5,TRBV11-2,few,TGTGCCAGCAGCTTAGATCCCCCGGGACTCAAGACAAATCAGCCCCAGCATTTT,CASSLDPPGLKTNQPQHF
15,-,TRBJ1-1,TRBV6-5,many,TGTGCCAGCAGTTCCTCCGGGACGGGGAACACTGAAGCTTTCTTT,CASSSSGTGNTEAFF
15,-,TRBJ1-6,TRBV18,-,TGTGCCAGCTCACCGGGGACTTCGAGGAATTCACCCCTCCACTTT,CASSPGTSRNSPLHF
13,-,TRBJ2-5,TRBV10-2,few,TGCGCCAGCAGTGTGGGGTGGCAAGAGACCCAGTACTTC,CASSVGWQETQYF
15,-,TRBJ2-1,TRBV20-1,-,TGCAGTGCACCCCCGGGCGATGGCCCCTACAATGAGCAGTTCTTC,CSAPPGDGPYNEQFF
15,TRBD1,TRBJ2-1,TRBV5-1,many,TGCGCCAGCAGCCTAGGAGACAGGGCGTACAATGAGCAGTTCTTC,CASSLGDRAYNEQFF
13,-,TRBJ2-4,TRBV11-3,many,TGTGCCAGCAGCTTAGGGTCAATGAACATTCAGTACTTC,CASSLGSMNIQYF
16,-,TRBJ2-5,TRBV5-1,-,TGCGCCAGCAGGAAAGAGCTCCCCGGGGCCGGAGAGACCCAGTACTTC,CASRKELPGAGETQYF
14,TRBD1,TRBJ1-1,TRBV20-1,-,TGCAGTGCTGGGTCCACAGGGGTGAAAGGTGAAGCTTTCTTT,CSAGSTGVKGEAFF
17,-,TRBJ2-1,TRBV10-1,-,TGCGCCAGCAGTGGGAGCCCCGGGACCGACTACTACAATGAGCAGTTCTTC,CASSGSPGTDYYNEQFF
15,-,TRBJ2-4,TRBV12-3/TRBV12-4,many,TGTGCCAGCAGTCTTACGGACCGAAGTGAGGACATTCAGTACTTC,CASSLTDRSEDIQYF
16,TRBD2,TRBJ2-7,TRBV5-1,-,TGCGCCAGCAGCTTTAACGCGGGAGGGCCCGGGAACGAGCAGTACTTC,CASSFNAGGPGNEQYF
15,-,TRBJ1-1,TRBV5-1,-,TGCGCCAGCAGCTTGGGTGCAGGGGATTCGACTGAAGCTTTCTTT,CASSLGAGDSTEAFF